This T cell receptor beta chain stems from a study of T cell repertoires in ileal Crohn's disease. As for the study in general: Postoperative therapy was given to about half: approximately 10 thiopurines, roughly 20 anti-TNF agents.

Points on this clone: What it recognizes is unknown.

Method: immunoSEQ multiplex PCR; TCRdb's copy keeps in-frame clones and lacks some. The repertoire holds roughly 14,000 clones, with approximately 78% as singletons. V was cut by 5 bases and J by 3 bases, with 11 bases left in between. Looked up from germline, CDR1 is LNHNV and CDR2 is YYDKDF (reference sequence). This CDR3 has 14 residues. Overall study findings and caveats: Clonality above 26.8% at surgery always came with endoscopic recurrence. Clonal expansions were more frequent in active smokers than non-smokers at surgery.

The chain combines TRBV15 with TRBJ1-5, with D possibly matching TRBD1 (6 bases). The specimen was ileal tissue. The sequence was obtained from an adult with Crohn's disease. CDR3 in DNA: TGTGCCACCAGCCCGGGACACTTCAATCAGCCCCAGCATTTT. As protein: CATSPGHFNQPQHF. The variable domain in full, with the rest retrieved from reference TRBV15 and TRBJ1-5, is DAMVIQNPRYQVTQFGKPVTLSCSQTLNHNVMYWYQQKSSQAPKLLFHYYDKDFNNEADTPDNFQSRRPNTSFCFLDIRSPGLGDTAMYLCATSPGHFNQPQHFGDGTRLSIL.